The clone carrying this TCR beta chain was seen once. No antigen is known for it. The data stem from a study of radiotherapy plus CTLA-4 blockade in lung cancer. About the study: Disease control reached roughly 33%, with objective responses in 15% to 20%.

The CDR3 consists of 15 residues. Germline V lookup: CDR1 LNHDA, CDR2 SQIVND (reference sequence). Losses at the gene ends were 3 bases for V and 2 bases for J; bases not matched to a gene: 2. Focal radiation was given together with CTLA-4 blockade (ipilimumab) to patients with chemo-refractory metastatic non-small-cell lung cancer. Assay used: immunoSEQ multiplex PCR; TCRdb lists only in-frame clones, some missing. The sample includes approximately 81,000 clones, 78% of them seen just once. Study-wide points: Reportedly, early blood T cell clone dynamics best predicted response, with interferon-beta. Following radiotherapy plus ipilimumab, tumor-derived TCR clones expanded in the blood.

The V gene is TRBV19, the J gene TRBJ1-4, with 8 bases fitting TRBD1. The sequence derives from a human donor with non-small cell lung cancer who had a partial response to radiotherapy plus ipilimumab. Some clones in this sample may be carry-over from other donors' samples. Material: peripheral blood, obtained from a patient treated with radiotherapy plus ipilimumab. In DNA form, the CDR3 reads TGTGCCAGTAGTATGTGGGACAGGACTAATGAAAAACTGTTTTTT. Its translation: CASSMWDRTNEKLFF.